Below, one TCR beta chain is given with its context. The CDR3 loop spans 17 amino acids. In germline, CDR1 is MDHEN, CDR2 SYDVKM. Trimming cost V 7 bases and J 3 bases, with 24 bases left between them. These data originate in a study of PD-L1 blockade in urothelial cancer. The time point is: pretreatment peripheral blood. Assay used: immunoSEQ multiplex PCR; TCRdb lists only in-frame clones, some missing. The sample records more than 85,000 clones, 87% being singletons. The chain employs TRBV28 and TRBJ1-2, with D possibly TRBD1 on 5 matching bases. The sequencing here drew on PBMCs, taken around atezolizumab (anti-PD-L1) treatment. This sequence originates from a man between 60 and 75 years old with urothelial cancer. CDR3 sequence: CASTNGGVGKGDYGYTF. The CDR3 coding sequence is TGTGCCAGCACCAATGGGGGGGTAGGGAAGGGTGACTATGGCTACACCTTC.